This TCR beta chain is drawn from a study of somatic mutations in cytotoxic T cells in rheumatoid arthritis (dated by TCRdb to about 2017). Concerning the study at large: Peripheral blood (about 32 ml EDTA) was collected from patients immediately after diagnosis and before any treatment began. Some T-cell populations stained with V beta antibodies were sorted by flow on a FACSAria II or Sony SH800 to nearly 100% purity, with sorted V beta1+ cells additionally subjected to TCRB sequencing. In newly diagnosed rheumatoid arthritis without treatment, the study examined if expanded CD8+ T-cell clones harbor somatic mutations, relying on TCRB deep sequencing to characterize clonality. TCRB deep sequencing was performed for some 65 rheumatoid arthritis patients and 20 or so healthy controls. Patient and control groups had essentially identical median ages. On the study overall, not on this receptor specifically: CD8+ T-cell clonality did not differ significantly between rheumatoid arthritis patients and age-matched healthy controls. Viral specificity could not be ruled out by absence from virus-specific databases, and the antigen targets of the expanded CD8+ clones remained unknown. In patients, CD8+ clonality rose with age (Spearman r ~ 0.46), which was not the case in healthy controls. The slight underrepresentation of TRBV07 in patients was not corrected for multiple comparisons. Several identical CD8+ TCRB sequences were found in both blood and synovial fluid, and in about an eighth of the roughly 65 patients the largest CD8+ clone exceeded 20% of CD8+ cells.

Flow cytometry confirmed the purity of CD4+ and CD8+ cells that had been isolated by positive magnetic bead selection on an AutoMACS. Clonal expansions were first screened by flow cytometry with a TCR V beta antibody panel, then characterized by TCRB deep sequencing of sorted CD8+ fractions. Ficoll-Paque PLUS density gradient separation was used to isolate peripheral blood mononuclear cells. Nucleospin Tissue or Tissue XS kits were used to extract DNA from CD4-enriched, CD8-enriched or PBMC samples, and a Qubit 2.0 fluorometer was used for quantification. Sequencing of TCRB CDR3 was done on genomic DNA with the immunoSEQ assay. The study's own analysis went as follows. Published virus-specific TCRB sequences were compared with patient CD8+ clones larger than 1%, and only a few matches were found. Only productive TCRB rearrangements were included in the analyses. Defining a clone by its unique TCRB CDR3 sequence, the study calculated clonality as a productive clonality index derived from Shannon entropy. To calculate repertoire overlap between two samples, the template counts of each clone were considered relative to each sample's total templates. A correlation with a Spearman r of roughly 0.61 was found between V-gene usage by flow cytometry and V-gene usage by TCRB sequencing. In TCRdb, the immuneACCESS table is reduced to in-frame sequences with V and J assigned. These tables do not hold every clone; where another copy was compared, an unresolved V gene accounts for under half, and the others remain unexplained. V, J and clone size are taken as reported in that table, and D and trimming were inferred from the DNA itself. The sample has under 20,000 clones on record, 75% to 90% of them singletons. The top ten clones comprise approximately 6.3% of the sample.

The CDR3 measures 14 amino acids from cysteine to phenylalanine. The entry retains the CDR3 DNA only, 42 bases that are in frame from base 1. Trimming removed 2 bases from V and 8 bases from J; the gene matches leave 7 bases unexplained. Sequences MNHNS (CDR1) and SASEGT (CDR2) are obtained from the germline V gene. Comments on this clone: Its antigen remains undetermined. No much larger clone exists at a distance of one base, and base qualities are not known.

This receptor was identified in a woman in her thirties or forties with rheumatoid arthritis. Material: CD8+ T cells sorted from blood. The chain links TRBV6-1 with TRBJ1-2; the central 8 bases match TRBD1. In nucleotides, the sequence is TGTGCCAGCAGTGAACGGTCGTCAGGGGGCGGCTACACCTTC. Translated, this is CASSERSSGGGYTF.